This passage covers 24 T cell receptor beta chains from one sample sequenced in a study of blood T cell repertoires in COVID-19. TCRdb keeps only in-frame clones here, not all; method: immunoSEQ multiplex PCR. The sample contains around 50,000 clones, over 90% of which appear only once. Sequenced input: peripheral blood. The receptors originated from a man aged 60 to 69 with COVID-19, enrolled during active disease.

On this clone itself: This same CDR3 is encoded by further DNA sequences in the sample. This rearrangement joins TRBV5-1 to TRBJ1-2; unclear D gene. The CDR3 totals 12 residues. Deletions cut 3 bases from V and 2 bases from J, with 5 bases between. CDR1 SGHRS and CDR2 YFSETQ come from the germline V gene. In DNA form, the CDR3 reads TGCGCCAGCAGCTCCCAAAACTATGGCTACACCTTC. Translating it yields CASSSQNYGYTF.

This chain connects TRBV7-2 to TRBJ2-3; 9 bases agree with TRBD1. Trimming at V came to 5 bases and at J to 1 base, leaving 4 bases not matched to a gene. The germline V gene encodes CDR1 SGHTA and CDR2 FQGNSA. CDR3 length: 15 amino acids. CDR3 protein: CASSPGTGRTDTQYF. CDR3 bases: TGTGCCAGCAGCCCGGGGACAGGGCGCACAGATACGCAGTATTTT.

The chain joins TRBV5-6 to TRBJ1-1; 9 bases are a match to TRBD1. CDR1 and CDR2 (germline): SGHDT, YYEEEE. V shed 3 bases, J shed 7 bases, and the junction held 7 bases outside the gene matches. The CDR3 is 14 residues long. Here the CDR3 reads CASSSGQGTVEAFF. The CDR3 DNA sequence: TGTGCCAGCAGCTCCGGACAGGGGACCGTTGAAGCTTTCTTT.

The V and J genes are TRBV12-2 and TRBJ1-1. TRBV12-2 is reported as a pseudogene. The CDR3 sequence is 15 residues long. CDR3 loop: CASRLIGEMNTEAFF. CDR3 sequence (DNA): TGTGCAAGTCGCTTAATCGGTGAGATGAACACTGAAGCTTTCTTT.

The chain links TRBV30 to TRBJ1-2; D is perhaps TRBD1 (5 bases). Germline CDR1 and CDR2: GTSNPN and SVGIG (reference sequence). V gave up 3 bases and J gave up 5 bases, with 19 bases separating them. This CDR3 has 15 residues. In DNA form, the CDR3 reads TGTGCCTGGAGCCCCCCCGGGGGGTTACATTATGGCTACACCTTC. Encoded protein: CAWSPPGGLHYGYTF.

The chain links TRBV18 to TRBJ1-2; tentative D call: TRBD1 (6 bases). Trimming left V 4 bases short and J 4 bases short, with 10 bases between. The CDR3 totals 13 residues. Germline V gives CDR1 KGHSH, CDR2 LQKENI. This CDR3 reads CASSRDISYGYTF. The CDR3 DNA reads as TGTGCCAGCTCACGGGACATATCCTATGGCTACACCTTC.

V usage is TRBV7-2 and J usage is TRBJ2-1, with 11 bases aligning to TRBD2. Trimming cost V 1 base and J 4 bases; bases outside gene matches: 0. Germline CDR1 reads SGHTA; CDR2 reads FQGNSA. The CDR3 covers 15 residues. The chain's CDR3 is CASSLGTSGYNEQFF. The CDR3 coding sequence is TGTGCCAGCAGCTTAGGGACTAGCGGGTACAATGAGCAGTTCTTC. The variable domain in full, with the rest retrieved from reference TRBV7-2 and TRBJ2-1, is GAGVSQSPSNKVTEKGKDVELRCDPISGHTALYWYRQSLGQGLEFLIYFQGNSAPDKSGLPSDRFSAERTGGSVSTLTIQRTQQEDSAVYLCASSLGTSGYNEQFFGPGTRLTVL.

This sequence joins TRBV11-1 and TRBJ2-7; perhaps TRBD1 as D (5 bases). Trimming shortened V by 1 base and J by 2 bases, and 12 bases separated the two germline ends. The CDR3 has 15 amino acids. Germline V gives CDR1 SGHAT, CDR2 FQDESV (reference sequence). This CDR3 reads CASSLVPGQTYEQYF. CDR3 bases: TGTGCCAGCAGCTTAGTCCCCGGACAAACCTACGAGCAGTACTTC.

The rearrangement links TRBV2 to TRBJ2-1; TRBD2 might be the D (5 bases). Germline V gene data show CDR1 as SNHLY and CDR2 as FYNNEI. This CDR3 contains 16 residues. Trimming pared 2 bases from V and 4 bases from J, leaving 15 bases between. The CDR3, as DNA: TGTGCCAGCAGTGAAATGACTATTCAGGAATACAATGAGCAGTTCTTC. Its protein is CASSEMTIQEYNEQFF.

This rearrangement joins TRBV5-8 to TRBJ2-5, with 13 bases fitting TRBD2. V was pared by 4 bases and J by 3 bases, with 9 bases of the junction left unmatched. The length of the CDR3 is 17 residues. Looked up from germline, CDR1 is SGHTS and CDR2 is YDEGEE. In DNA form, the CDR3 reads TGTGCCAGCAGCAACGGACTAGCGGGGGTGATAAAAGAGACCCAGTACTTC. Translation gives CASSNGLAGVIKETQYF.

The chain's CDR3 is CASTRTGYYEQYF. DNA of the CDR3: TGTGCCAGCACCCGGACAGGATATTACGAGCAGTACTTC. The chain combines TRBV2 with TRBJ2-7; 7 bases map to TRBD1. Germline V gene sequence: CDR1 SNHLY, CDR2 FYNNEI. J gave up 4 bases and V 7 bases, and 7 bases lay outside the gene matches. CDR3 length: 13 residues.

The chain links TRBV6-2 or TRBV6-3 to TRBJ2-7, with 10 nucleotides matching TRBD2. This CDR3 contains 14 residues. Germline V CDR1 and CDR2: MNHEY, SVGEGT. The trim removed 6 bases at V and 3 bases at J, leaving 5 bases unmatched. CDR3 DNA: TGTGCCAGCAGCTCTTCTAGCGGGAGCTACGAGCAGTACTTC. Translating gives CASSSSSGSYEQYF.

The chain uses TRBV29-1 and TRBJ2-7; D is undetermined. The CDR3 spans 12 residues. V gave up 4 bases and J gave up 1 base, with 8 bases separating them. Germline V gene lookup returns CDR1 SQVTM and CDR2 ANQGSEA. The CDR3 sequence: CSVGDGSYEQYF. The CDR3 bases are TGCAGCGTTGGTGACGGGTCCTACGAGCAGTACTTC.

The genes are TRBV9 and TRBJ2-1; 9 bases line up with TRBD2. The CDR3 length is 17 residues. Trimming took 0 bases from V and 2 from J; bases not matched to a gene: 6. Per germline, CDR1 SGDLS and CDR2 YYNGEE. This CDR3 is CASSVGLAGATYNEQFF. CDR3 bases: TGTGCCAGCAGCGTAGGTTTAGCGGGGGCTACCTACAATGAGCAGTTCTTC.

V and J are TRBV5-1 and TRBJ2-7; TRBD2 matches at 7 bases. The CDR3 totals 15 residues. The V and J ends lost 4 bases and 0 bases, in that order; junction bases with no gene match: 7. The germline CDR1 and CDR2 sequences are SGHRS and YFSETQ. CDR3 amino acids: CASSTVGGSSYEQYF. The CDR3 DNA sequence: TGCGCCAGCAGCACCGTAGGCGGGAGCTCCTACGAGCAGTACTTC. The variable domain in full, completed from reference TRBV5-1 and TRBJ2-7, reads KAGVTQTPRYLIKTRGQQVTLSCSPISGHRSVSWYQQTPGQGLQFLFEYFSETQRNKGNFPGRFSGRQFSNSRSEMNVSTLELGDSALYLCASSTVGGSSYEQYFGPGTRLTVT.

The rearrangement joins TRBV4-3 to TRBJ2-7; a possible D gene is TRBD1 (5 bases). Trimming took 4 bases from V and 6 from J, leaving 19 bases between them. The CDR3 extends over 15 amino acids. Per germline, CDR1 LGHNA and CDR2 YSLEER. DNA for the CDR3: TGCGCCAGCAGCCTTAGACGGGTCAGGGTTGCCGAGCAGTACTTC. This sequence encodes CASSLRRVRVAEQYF.

The chain recombines TRBV5-4 with TRBJ1-6; 8 bases fit TRBD1. Trimming cost V 3 bases and J 8 bases; bases outside gene matches: 7. CDR3 length equals 15 residues. CDR1 and CDR2 (germline): SGHNT, YYREEE (reference sequence). CDR3 protein: CASSWQDRVDSPLHF. The CDR3 DNA reads as TGTGCCAGCAGCTGGCAGGACAGGGTGGATTCACCCCTCCACTTT.

The rearrangement links TRBV15 to TRBJ2-7; TRBD1 agrees at 8 bases. This CDR3 is built from 15 residues. Germline CDR1 and CDR2: LNHNV and YYDKDF (reference sequence). Trimming took 5 bases from V and 3 from J; bases not matched to a gene: 9. DNA of the CDR3: TGTGCCACCAGCCCTGGGGGGACAGGAGACTACGAGCAGTACTTC. It encodes CATSPGGTGDYEQYF.

The chain recombines TRBV5-1 with TRBJ2-1, with a possible D match to TRBD1 (6 bases). The V gene lost 3 bases and the J gene lost 6 bases, with 10 bases spanning the gap. From germline, CDR1 is SGHRS and CDR2 YFSETQ. This CDR3 region has 13 residues. This CDR3 is CASSSQGINEQFF. Written as DNA, the CDR3 is TGCGCCAGCAGCTCCCAGGGGATCAATGAGCAGTTCTTC.

The V and J genes are TRBV18 and TRBJ1-4; 8 bases match TRBD1. V was clipped by 3 bases and J by 6 bases; unmatched bases: 12. CDR3 length: 17 residues. Germline CDR1 reads KGHSH; CDR2 reads LQKENI. The CDR3 loop reads CASSPGMAGQAYEKLFF. The CDR3 nucleotides read TGTGCCAGCTCACCCGGAATGGCGGGACAGGCATATGAAAAACTGTTTTTT. The entire variable domain, with the rest obtained from reference TRBV18 and TRBJ1-4, is as follows: NAGVMQNPRHLVRRRGQEARLRCSPMKGHSHVYWYRQLPEEGLKFMVYLQKENIIDESGMPKERFSAEFPKEGPSILRIQQVVRGDSAAYFCASSPGMAGQAYEKLFFGSGTQLSVL.

The chain links TRBV5-1 to TRBJ1-1, with 7 bases identical to TRBD1. Trimming took 0 bases from V and 10 from J; bases not matched to a gene: 9. Looked up from germline, CDR1 is SGHRS and CDR2 is YFSETQ. The CDR3 runs to 14 residues. CDR3 in amino acids: CASSLEGTAEIAFF. CDR3 DNA: TGCGCCAGCAGCTTGGAGGGGACAGCGGAGATAGCTTTCTTT.

The J gene is TRBJ2-3, the V gene TRBV4-1; TRBD2 matches 15 bases. There are 19 residues in the CDR3. The ends lost 4 bases at V and 0 bases at J; junction bases unmatched: 8. Germline-derived CDR1 and CDR2 are MGHRA and YSYEKL. CDR3 sequence (DNA): TGCGCCAGCAGCCGTCGGACTAGCGGGAGGGCCACAAGCACAGATACGCAGTATTTT. It codes for CASSRRTSGRATSTDTQYF.

The chain is built from TRBV19 and TRBJ2-2, with a possible D match to TRBD2 (6 bases). CDR3 length: 14 amino acids. The V and J ends lost 6 bases and 1 base respectively, with 9 bases between them. The V gene's germline CDR1 is LNHDA and CDR2 SQIVND (reference sequence). The CDR3 DNA sequence: TGTGCCAGTAGCGGGACTCGGAACACCGGGGAGCTGTTTTTT. Encoded protein: CASSGTRNTGELFF.

The sample holds one count of this clone. The chain combines TRBV4-1 with TRBJ2-5; 8 nucleotides match TRBD2. The CDR3 extends over 17 amino acids. Germline values: CDR1 MGHRA, CDR2 YSYEKL. The V and J ends lost 1 base and 1 base, in that order; junction bases with no gene match: 8. The CDR3: CASSQVGGGGSQETQYF. The CDR3 region has the DNA TGCGCCAGCAGCCAAGTTGGCGGCGGGGGGAGCCAAGAGACCCAGTACTTC.